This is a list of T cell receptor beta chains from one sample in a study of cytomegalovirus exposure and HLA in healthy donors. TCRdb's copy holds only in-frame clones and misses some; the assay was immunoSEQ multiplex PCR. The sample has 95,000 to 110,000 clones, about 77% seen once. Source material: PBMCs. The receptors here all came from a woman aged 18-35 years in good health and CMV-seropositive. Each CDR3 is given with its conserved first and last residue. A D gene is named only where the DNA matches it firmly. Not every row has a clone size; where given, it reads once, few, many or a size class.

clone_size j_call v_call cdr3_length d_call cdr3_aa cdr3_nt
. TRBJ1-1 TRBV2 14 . CASSEVTVNTEAFF TGTGCCAGCAGTGAAGTAACAGTGAACACTGAAGCTTTCTTT
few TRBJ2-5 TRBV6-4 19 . CASSDWFCSLPSAEETQYF TGTGCCAGCAGTGACTGGTTCTGTAGTCTCCCCTCCGCTGAAGAGACCCAGTACTTC
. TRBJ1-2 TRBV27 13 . CASSGDRHWGYTF TGTGCCAGCAGTGGAGACAGGCATTGGGGCTACACCTTC
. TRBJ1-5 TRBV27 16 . CASSYDGIQSNQPQHF TGTGCCAGCAGTTACGACGGGATCCAAAGCAATCAGCCCCAGCATTTT
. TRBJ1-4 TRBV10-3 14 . CAISEGGAVEKLFF TGTGCCATCAGTGAAGGCGGGGCAGTTGAAAAACTGTTTTTT
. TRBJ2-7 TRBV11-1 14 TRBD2 CASSSLAQSYEQYF TGTGCCAGCAGCTCACTAGCGCAGTCCTACGAGCAGTACTTC
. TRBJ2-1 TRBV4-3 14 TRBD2 CASSQDLGLAGLFF TGCGCCAGCAGCCAAGATTTGGGACTAGCGGGTTTATTCTTC
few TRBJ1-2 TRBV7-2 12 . CASSLSNYGYTF TGTGCCAGCAGCCTAAGTAACTATGGCTACACCTTC
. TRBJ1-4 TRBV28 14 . CASSLTGIGEKLFF TGTGCCAGCAGTTTAACGGGGATTGGTGAAAAACTGTTTTTT
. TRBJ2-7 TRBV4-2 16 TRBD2 CASSQDEGTSGYEQYF TGTGCCAGCAGCCAAGATGAGGGGACTAGCGGCTACGAGCAGTACTTC
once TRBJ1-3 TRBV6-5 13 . CASSEWTGNTIYF TGTGCCAGCAGTGAGTGGACAGGAAACACCATATATTTT
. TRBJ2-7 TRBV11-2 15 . CASSFNPEDSYEQYF TGTGCCAGCAGCTTTAACCCAGAGGACTCCTACGAGCAGTACTTC
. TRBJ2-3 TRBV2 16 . CASAGTPVFDFVTQYF TGTGCCAGCGCCGGGACTCCCGTTTTTGATTTTGTTACGCAGTATTTT
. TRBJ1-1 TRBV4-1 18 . CASSQGPGGALVSLGAFF TGCGCCAGCAGCCAAGGCCCCGGGGGGGCGCTTGTCTCGTTGGGAGCTTTCTTT
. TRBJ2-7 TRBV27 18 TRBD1 CASSKTLPGQGVRSEQYF TGTGCCAGCAGTAAAACCTTGCCGGGACAGGGGGTTAGAAGCGAGCAGTACTTC
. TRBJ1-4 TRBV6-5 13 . CASRDSNNEKLFF TGTGCCAGCAGGGACAGTAATAATGAAAAACTGTTTTTT
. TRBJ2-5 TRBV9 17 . CASSPLGGGLTQETQYF TGTGCCAGCAGCCCGCTTGGTGGGGGACTCACCCAAGAGACCCAGTACTTC
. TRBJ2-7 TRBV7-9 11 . CASEAGYEQYF TGTGCCAGCGAGGCGGGCTACGAGCAGTACTTC
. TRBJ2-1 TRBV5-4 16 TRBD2 CASSLGASGGANEQFF TGTGCCAGCAGCTTGGGCGCTAGCGGGGGGGCAAATGAGCAGTTCTTC
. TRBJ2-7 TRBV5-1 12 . CASSLEGNEQYF TGCGCCAGCAGCTTGGAGGGGAACGAGCAGTACTTC
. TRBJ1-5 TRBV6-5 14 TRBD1 CASREMTGWQPQHF TGTGCCAGCAGAGAAATGACAGGGTGGCAGCCCCAGCATTTT
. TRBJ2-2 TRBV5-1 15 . CASSLVQGNTGELFF TGCGCCAGCAGCCTTGTACAGGGGAACACCGGGGAGCTGTTTTTT
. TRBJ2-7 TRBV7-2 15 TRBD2 CASSSTSGGSYEQYF TGTGCCAGCAGCTCGACTAGCGGGGGCTCCTACGAGCAGTACTTC
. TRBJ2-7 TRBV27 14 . CASSLVQGVYEQYF TGTGCCAGCAGTTTGGTACAGGGTGTTTACGAGCAGTACTTC
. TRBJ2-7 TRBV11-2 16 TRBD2 CASSLVRAGGFHEQYF TGTGCCAGCAGCTTAGTGAGGGCGGGGGGCTTCCACGAGCAGTACTTC
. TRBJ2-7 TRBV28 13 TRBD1 CASRGTGGKRQYF TGTGCCAGCAGGGGGACAGGGGGCAAGAGGCAGTACTTC
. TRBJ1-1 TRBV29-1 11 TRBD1 CSITGGTEAFF TGCAGCATTACAGGGGGCACTGAAGCTTTCTTT